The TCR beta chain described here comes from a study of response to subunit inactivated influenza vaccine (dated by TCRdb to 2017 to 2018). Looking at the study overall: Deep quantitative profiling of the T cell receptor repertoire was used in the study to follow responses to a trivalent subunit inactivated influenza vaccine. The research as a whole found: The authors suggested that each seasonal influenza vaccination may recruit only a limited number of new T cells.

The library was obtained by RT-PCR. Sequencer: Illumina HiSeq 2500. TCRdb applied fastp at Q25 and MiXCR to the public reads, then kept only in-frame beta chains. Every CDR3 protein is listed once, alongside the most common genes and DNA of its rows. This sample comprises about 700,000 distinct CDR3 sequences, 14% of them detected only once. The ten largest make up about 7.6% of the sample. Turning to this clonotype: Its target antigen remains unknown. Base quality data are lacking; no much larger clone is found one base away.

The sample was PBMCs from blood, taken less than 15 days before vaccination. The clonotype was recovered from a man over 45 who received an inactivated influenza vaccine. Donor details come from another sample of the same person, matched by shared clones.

The bases are TGTGCCAGCAGTTTACTCGACAGCTCCTATAATTCACCCCTCCACTTT. It is translated as CASSLLDSSYNSPLHF. The V gene is TRBV28 and the J gene is TRBJ1-6; a tentative D call is TRBD1 (5 bases match). The CDR3 measures 16 amino acids from cysteine to phenylalanine. Only the CDR3 DNA is retained, 48 bases long and in frame from the first base. According to the germline V gene, CDR1 reads MDHEN and CDR2 reads SYDVKM. V is cut by 2 bases and J by 0 bases, and the space between the germline ends is 8 bases.